This T cell receptor (beta chain) appears in the sequencing data of a study of Ad26.COV2.S vaccination and SARS-CoV-2 variants. Study-level information: Donor got 5x10^10 or 1x10^11 viral particles of Ad26.COV2.S.

Study-wide results and caveats: In TCR breadth and depth analyses, total T cell responses may have been underestimated.

Produced via immunoSEQ multiplex PCR; TCRdb's table is partial and in-frame only. This table holds just under 250,000 clones, 85% to 90% found once. Treatment specified: around 19 received Ad26.COV2.S at low or high dose, single or two shots; 5 received placebo; per-sample allocation not given. Material that was analyzed had been drawn on day 63 after the first vaccine or placebo injection. The donor was a Boston adult aged 18-55 years. An Ad26 vector expressing Wuhan-strain SARS-CoV-2 spike served as the vaccine. Regarding this clone: Its antigen remains unknown.

CDR1 and CDR2 (germline): MNHNY, SVGAGI (reference sequence). Unmatched junction bases numbered 7, after V lost 6 bases and J lost 7 bases. This CDR3 is built from 14 residues. V gene TRBV6-6 combines with J gene TRBJ2-1, with 9 bases lining up with TRBD1. This clonotype originated in a person between 18 and 65 years old who received the Ad26.COV2.S COVID-19 vaccine or a placebo. The specimen comprised peripheral blood, sampled in a trial of Ad26.COV2.S vaccine versus placebo. Here the CDR3 reads CASSRGQGDNEQFF. The CDR3 DNA is TGTGCCAGCAGCCGGGGACAGGGTGATAATGAGCAGTTCTTC.